A selection of T cell receptor beta chains follows, all from one sample in a study of lymphopenia after photon versus proton radiotherapy. The repertoire was sequenced with immunoSEQ multiplex PCR; TCRdb's copy has only in-frame clones and lacks some. The repertoire includes roughly 67,000 clones, approximately 91% of them detected once, and about 3% sits in the top ten. The starting material was peripheral blood, obtained from a patient treated with photon-based radiotherapy. The receptor set was obtained from a woman aged 70-85 years with pancreatic cancer. CDR3s include the opening cysteine and the closing phenylalanine or tryptophan. A D gene is named only where the DNA matches it firmly. Rows give clone size only sometimes, using once, few, many, or a class for an expanded clone.

TRBV5-1	TRBJ1-1	-	once	CASSAGPGMGTEAFF	TGCGCCAGCAGCGCGGGACCTGGGATGGGGACTGAAGCTTTCTTT
TRBV11-3	TRBJ2-7	TRBD2	-	CASSPGSGVSYEQYF	TGTGCCAGCAGCCCCGGTAGCGGGGTCTCCTACGAGCAGTACTTC
TRBV18	TRBJ2-5	TRBD1	-	CASSPYAPGTGGFETQYF	TGTGCCAGCTCACCGTATGCACCCGGGACAGGGGGCTTTGAGACCCAGTACTTC
TRBV2	TRBJ2-1	-	-	CASSEFRTGTNEQFF	TGTGCCAGCAGTGAATTTCGGACGGGAACCAATGAGCAGTTCTTC
TRBV5-6	TRBJ2-6	TRBD1	few	CASSSGQGAPGANVLTF	TGTGCCAGCAGCTCAGGACAGGGGGCGCCTGGGGCCAACGTCCTGACTTTC
TRBV5-1	TRBJ2-7	-	-	CASSYSTPYEQYF	TGCGCCAGCAGCTATTCCACCCCCTACGAGCAGTACTTC
TRBV6-6	TRBJ2-7	TRBD1	-	CASRGQASYEQYF	TGTGCCAGCAGGGGACAGGCCTCCTACGAGCAGTACTTC
TRBV2	TRBJ1-4	-	-	CASRGPGRSYEKLFF	TGTGCCAGCAGGGGACCGGGACGGTCTTATGAAAAACTGTTTTTT
TRBV6-1	TRBJ1-1	-	-	CASSDLGGSTEAFF	TGTGCCAGCAGTGATCTGGGGGGTAGCACTGAAGCTTTCTTT
TRBV30	TRBJ1-5	TRBD1	-	CAWSKTGGNQPQHF	TGTGCCTGGAGTAAAACAGGGGGCAATCAGCCCCAGCATTTT
TRBV28	TRBJ2-3	TRBD1	-	CASSSYRGRADTQYF	TGTGCCAGCAGTTCATACAGGGGGCGCGCAGATACGCAGTATTTT
TRBV11-3	TRBJ2-2	TRBD2	-	CASSRSGLVNTGELFF	TGTGCCAGCAGCCGATCGGGACTAGTAAACACCGGGGAGCTGTTTTTT
TRBV6-5	TRBJ2-3	TRBD2	-	CASRLGLAFDTQYF	TGTGCCAGCAGACTGGGACTAGCATTCGATACGCAGTATTTT
TRBV5-8	TRBJ2-1	-	-	CASSPGLTSYNEQFF	TGTGCCAGCAGCCCGGGACTGACCTCCTACAATGAGCAGTTCTTC
TRBV19	TRBJ2-5	-	-	CASSGYRAGEETQYF	TGTGCCAGTAGTGGATACAGGGCGGGGGAGGAGACCCAGTACTTC
TRBV7-2	TRBJ2-2	-	-	CASSYDLGWLFF	TGTGCCAGCAGCTACGATCTGGGGTGGCTGTTTTTT
TRBV5-1	TRBJ2-3	TRBD2	-	CASSSDPTSGSSDTQYF	TGCGCCAGCAGCTCCGACCCGACTAGCGGGAGTTCAGATACGCAGTATTTT
TRBV9	TRBJ2-2	-	-	CASSVTGTGELFF	TGTGCCAGCAGCGTAACAGGGACCGGGGAGCTGTTTTTT
TRBV2	TRBJ2-1	-	-	CASQSKRADGYNEQFF	TGTGCCAGCCAGTCCAAGCGGGCCGACGGCTACAATGAGCAGTTCTTC